These T cell receptor beta chains were read from a single sample in a study of cytomegalovirus exposure and HLA in healthy donors. Repertoires were generated with immunoSEQ multiplex PCR, while TCRdb's copy carries only in-frame clones and drops some. The data contain 100,000 to 150,000 clones, approximately 94% of them singletons. Sequencing was performed on PBMCs. The receptors derive from a man younger than 30 in good health and CMV-seronegative. Both conserved end residues are trimmed from each CDR3. Only some rows state a clone size, as once, few, many or a class for expanded clones.

TRBJ2-7,once,TRBV6-5,14,ASSSSGQGETYEQY
TRBJ1-4,once,TRBV7-9,13,ASAGGIATNEKLF
TRBJ1-2,-,TRBV7-3,11,ASSSDRAYGYT
TRBJ1-1,-,TRBV7-9,10,ASSFRTVEAF
TRBJ2-7,-,TRBV5-8,14,ASSRGLAGTVNEQY
TRBJ2-1,-,TRBV6-1,15,ASSDPALLNTYNEQF
TRBJ2-7,once,TRBV4-3,13,ASSHGGGGIREQY
TRBJ1-2,-,TRBV4-3,12,ASSPEADNYGYT
TRBJ1-5,-,TRBV7-2,15,ASSLNLGDRGGQPQH
TRBJ2-3,-,TRBV5-6,12,ASSFGASTDTQY
TRBJ2-7,-,TRBV15,13,ATSREGLRTYEQY
TRBJ2-1,once,TRBV4-1,13,ASSPSGSARNEQF
TRBJ2-7,-,TRBV7-3,11,ASSFPQLTPPV
TRBJ1-3,-,TRBV28,13,ASSSPGGPGNTIY
TRBJ2-6,-,TRBV9,16,ASSAGTGIRTGANVLT
TRBJ2-7,-,TRBV7-9,13,ASSPGTSGSYEQY
TRBJ1-4,-,TRBV7-9,12,ASSRQGRDEKLF
TRBJ2-5,-,TRBV4-3,13,ASSQDLGEGETQY
TRBJ2-1,-,TRBV7-6,13,ASSLDPGNMNEQF
TRBJ2-3,-,TRBV5-1,17,ASSLGLGLLAGVADTQY
TRBJ2-7,-,TRBV5-6,12,ASGEGSPPYEQY
TRBJ2-7,-,TRBV7-9,11,ASSRSGLYEQY
TRBJ1-5,-,TRBV28,13,ASSFTGGYNQPQH
TRBJ2-7,-,TRBV30,13,AWSLGGGGSYEQY
TRBJ2-7,-,TRBV19,12,ASSIWQNSYEQY
TRBJ1-1,-,TRBV5-1,13,ASSLGGYMNTEAF
TRBJ1-5,-,TRBV9,12,ASSVEGGNQPQH
TRBJ1-5,-,TRBV7-9,11,ASSAGGHQPQH
TRBJ2-2,few,TRBV20-1,9,SAPNTGELF
TRBJ2-5,-,TRBV27,12,ASSLASARETQY
TRBJ2-5,once,TRBV18,10,ASSLLQETQY
TRBJ2-3,-,TRBV4-3,14,ASSLTGGPSADTQY
TRBJ2-1,-,TRBV4-1,15,ASSHPGLAGPYNEQF
TRBJ1-4,-,TRBV7-6,11,ASSREGRGKLF
TRBJ2-3,-,TRBV7-9,12,ASSRPLASDTQY
TRBJ2-1,-,TRBV27,9,ASTLGGAQF
TRBJ2-3,-,TRBV11-3,12,ASSLGPIGDTQY
TRBJ1-4,-,TRBV6-6,14,ASSWDRVLTNEKLF
TRBJ2-1,-,TRBV10-3,14,AISGLGTSGNLGQF
TRBJ2-1,-,TRBV5-6,16,ASSPRGLGVSSYNEQF
TRBJ2-7,-,TRBV15,14,ATSRPGTGSSYEQY
TRBJ2-1,-,TRBV5-5,13,ASRLLRGTYNEQF
TRBJ2-5,-,TRBV9,17,ASSPTLGLAYEHQETQY
TRBJ1-5,-,TRBV27,15,ASSPWVVGGGDQPQH
TRBJ2-2,-,TRBV11-2,16,ASSSPMTSGLNTGELF
TRBJ1-5,-,TRBV19,12,ASSYPLQSQPQH
TRBJ2-1,-,TRBV7-2,11,ASSLAASYEQF
TRBJ2-7,once,TRBV5-4,14,ASSRTSGRISYEQY
TRBJ2-1,-,TRBV4-2,14,ASSQELAGVGNEQF
TRBJ2-1,-,TRBV11-3,10,ASSGSGNEQF
TRBJ2-7,once,TRBV7-2,13,ASSTLGGALYEQY
TRBJ2-7,-,TRBV6-6,13,ASSYPQTGLGEQY
TRBJ2-5,-,TRBV7-2,16,ASSLIILAGVGEETQY
TRBJ2-1,-,TRBV4-3,13,ASSQGTGGYNEQF
TRBJ2-1,once,TRBV7-3,14,ASSLTYRDSYNEQF
TRBJ2-1,-,TRBV5-1,13,ASSLVTGPYNEQF
TRBJ1-5,-,TRBV9,13,ASSPQGEGNQPQH
TRBJ2-2,-,TRBV28,12,ASSLVRATGELF
TRBJ1-2,-,TRBV11-3,11,ASSHQGSYGYT
TRBJ2-5,-,TRBV7-8,15,ASSSHLLAARMETQY